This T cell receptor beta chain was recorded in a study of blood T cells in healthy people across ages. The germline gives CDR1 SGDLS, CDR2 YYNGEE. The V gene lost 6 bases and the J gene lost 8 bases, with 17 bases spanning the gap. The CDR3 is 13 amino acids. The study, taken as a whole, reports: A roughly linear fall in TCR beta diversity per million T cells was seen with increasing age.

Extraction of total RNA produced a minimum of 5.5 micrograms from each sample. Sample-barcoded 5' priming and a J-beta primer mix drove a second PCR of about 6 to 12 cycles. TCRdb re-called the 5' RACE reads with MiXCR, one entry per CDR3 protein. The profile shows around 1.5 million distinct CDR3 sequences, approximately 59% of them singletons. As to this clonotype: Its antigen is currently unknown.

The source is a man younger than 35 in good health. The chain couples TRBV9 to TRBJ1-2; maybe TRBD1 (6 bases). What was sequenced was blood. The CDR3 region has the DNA TGTGCCAGCAATAGGGGGGGCTATGAAGGCTACACCTTC. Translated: CASNRGGYEGYTF.